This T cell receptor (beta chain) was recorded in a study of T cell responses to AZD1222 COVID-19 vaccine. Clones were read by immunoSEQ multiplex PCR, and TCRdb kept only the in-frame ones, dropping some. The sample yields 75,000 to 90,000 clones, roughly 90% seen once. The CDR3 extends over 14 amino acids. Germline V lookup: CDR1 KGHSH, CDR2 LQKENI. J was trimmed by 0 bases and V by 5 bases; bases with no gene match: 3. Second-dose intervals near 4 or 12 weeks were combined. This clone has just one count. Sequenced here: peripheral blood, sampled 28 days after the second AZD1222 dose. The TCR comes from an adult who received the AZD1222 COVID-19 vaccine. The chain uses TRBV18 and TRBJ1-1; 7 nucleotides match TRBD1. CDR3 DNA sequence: TGTGCCAGCTCAGGGGGACAGATGAACACTGAAGCTTTCTTT. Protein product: CASSGGQMNTEAFF.